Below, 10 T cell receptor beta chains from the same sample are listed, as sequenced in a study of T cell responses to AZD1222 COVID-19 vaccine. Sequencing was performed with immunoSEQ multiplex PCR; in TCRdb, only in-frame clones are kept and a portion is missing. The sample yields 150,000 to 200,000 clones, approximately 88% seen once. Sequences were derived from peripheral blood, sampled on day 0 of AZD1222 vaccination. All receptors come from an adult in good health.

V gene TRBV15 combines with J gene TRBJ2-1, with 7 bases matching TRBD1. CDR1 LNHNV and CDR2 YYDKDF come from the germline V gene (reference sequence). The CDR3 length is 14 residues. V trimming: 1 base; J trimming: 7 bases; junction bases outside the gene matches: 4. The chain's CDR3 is CATSRGQGSNEQFF. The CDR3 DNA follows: TGTGCCACCAGCAGAGGACAGGGATCGAATGAGCAGTTCTTC.

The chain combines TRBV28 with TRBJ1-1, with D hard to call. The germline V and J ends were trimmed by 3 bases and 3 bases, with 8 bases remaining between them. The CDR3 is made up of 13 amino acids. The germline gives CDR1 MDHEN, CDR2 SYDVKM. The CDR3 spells CASSLYGHTEAFF. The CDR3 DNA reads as TGTGCCAGCAGTTTGTACGGCCACACTGAAGCTTTCTTT.

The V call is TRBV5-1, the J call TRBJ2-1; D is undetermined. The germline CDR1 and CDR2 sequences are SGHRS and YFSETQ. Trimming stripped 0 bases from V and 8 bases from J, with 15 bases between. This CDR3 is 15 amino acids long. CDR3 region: CASSLVSGRLDEQFF. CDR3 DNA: TGCGCCAGCAGCTTGGTTAGTGGCAGGTTGGATGAGCAGTTCTTC.

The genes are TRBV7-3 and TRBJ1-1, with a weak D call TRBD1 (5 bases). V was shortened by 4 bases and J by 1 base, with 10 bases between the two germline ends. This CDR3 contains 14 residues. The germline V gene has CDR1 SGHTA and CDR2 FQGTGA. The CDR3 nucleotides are TGTGCCAGCAGCTCCGCCGGGACGAACACTGAAGCTTTCTTT. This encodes CASSSAGTNTEAFF.

CDR3 DNA: TGTGCCAGTTCCTCTCGCGGGACAGTCTCGACGAGCTCCTATAATTCACCCCTCCACTTT. Translating it yields CASSSRGTVSTSSYNSPLHF. The V gene is TRBV19, the J gene TRBJ1-6, with TRBD1 matching 7 bases. Germline-derived CDR1 and CDR2 are LNHDA and SQIVND (reference sequence). The CDR3 length is 20 residues. V lost 8 bases to trimming and J lost 0 bases; unmatched junction nucleotides: 19.

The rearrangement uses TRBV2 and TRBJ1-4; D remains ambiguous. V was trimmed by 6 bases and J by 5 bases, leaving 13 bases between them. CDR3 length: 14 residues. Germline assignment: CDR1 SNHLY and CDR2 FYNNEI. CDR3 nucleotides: TGTGCCAGCAGAAATGGTCTAGTGAATGAAAAACTGTTTTTT. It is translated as CASRNGLVNEKLFF.

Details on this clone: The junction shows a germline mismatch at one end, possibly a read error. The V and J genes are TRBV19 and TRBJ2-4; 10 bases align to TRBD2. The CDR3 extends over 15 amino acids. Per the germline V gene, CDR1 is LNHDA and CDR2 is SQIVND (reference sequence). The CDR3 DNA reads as TGTGCCTGTAGAGGTCAAGCGGGGGGGAAAAACATTCAGTACTTC. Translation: CACRGQAGGKNIQYF.

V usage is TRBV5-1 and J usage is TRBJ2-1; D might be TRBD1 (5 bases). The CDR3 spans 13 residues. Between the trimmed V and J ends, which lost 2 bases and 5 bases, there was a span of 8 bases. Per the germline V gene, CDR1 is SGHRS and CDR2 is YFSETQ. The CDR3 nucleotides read TGCGCCAGCAGCTTAACAGGCAACAATGAGCAGTTCTTC. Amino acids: CASSLTGNNEQFF.

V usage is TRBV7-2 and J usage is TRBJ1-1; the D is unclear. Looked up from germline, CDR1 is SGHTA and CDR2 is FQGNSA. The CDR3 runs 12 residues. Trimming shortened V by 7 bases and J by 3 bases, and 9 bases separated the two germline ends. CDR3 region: CASTRQDTEAFF. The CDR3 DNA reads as TGTGCCAGCACCCGGCAGGACACTGAAGCTTTCTTT.

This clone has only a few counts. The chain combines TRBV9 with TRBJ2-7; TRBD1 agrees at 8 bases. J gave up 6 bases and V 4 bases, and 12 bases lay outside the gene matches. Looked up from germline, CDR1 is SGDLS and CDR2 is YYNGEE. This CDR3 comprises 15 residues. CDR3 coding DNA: TGTGCCAGCAGCCCTGGACAGGGTTTGGGCTTCGAGCAGTACTTC. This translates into CASSPGQGLGFEQYF.